The 20 T cell receptor beta chains listed next were all sequenced from one sample in a study of early stage breast cancer tumors. The assay was immunoSEQ multiplex PCR, and TCRdb's table has in-frame clones only and misses some. Of some 58,000 clones listed, 65% to 80% are singletons. Sequencing was performed on blood. These TCRs come from a person aged 30 to 40 with breast cancer.

V usage is TRBV5-1 and J usage is TRBJ2-5, with D perhaps TRBD1 or TRBD2 (6 bases each). The germline V gene encodes CDR1 SGHRS and CDR2 YFSETQ. V lost 0 bases and J lost 5, with 11 bases in between. The CDR3 covers 14 residues. CDR3 DNA sequence: TGCGCCAGCAGCTTGGCCGGGGGCGTTGAGACCCAGTACTTC. It translates to CASSLAGGVETQYF.

J is TRBJ1-1 and V is TRBV7-9, with 9 bases aligning to TRBD1. With V trimmed by 4 bases and J by 4 bases, 4 bases remained unmatched. The CDR3 consists of 14 residues. Germline-derived CDR1 and CDR2 are SEHNR and FQNEAQ (reference sequence). CDR3 protein: CASSWGQGFTEAFF. In nucleotides, the CDR3 is TGTGCCAGCAGCTGGGGACAGGGATTCACTGAAGCTTTCTTT.

Here the CDR3 reads CASITRSVGYTF. The CDR3 nucleotides are TGTGCCAGCATCACACGGTCGGTTGGCTACACCTTC. The chain joins TRBV27 to TRBJ1-2, with D hard to call. Germline assignment: CDR1 MNHEY and CDR2 SMNVEV (reference sequence). V shed 7 bases and J shed 7 bases, with 13 bases lying between them. The CDR3 has 12 amino acids.

The chain couples TRBV7-9 to TRBJ1-2; D is uncertain. V was pared by 8 bases and J by 2 bases, with 9 bases between. The CDR3 runs to 12 residues. CDR1 is SEHNR, CDR2 FQNEAQ, per germline (reference sequence). The CDR3 sequence: CASETENYGYTF. CDR3 bases: TGTGCCAGCGAAACGGAAAACTATGGCTACACCTTC.

The genes are TRBV29-1 and TRBJ2-1, with 10 nucleotides matching TRBD2. The ends lost 4 bases at V and 9 bases at J; junction bases unmatched: 9. The CDR3 contains 14 residues. Looked up from germline, CDR1 is SQVTM and CDR2 is ANQGSEA. In nucleotides, the CDR3 is TGCAGCGTTGGGGCTAGCGGGAGATTTGCTGAGCAGTTCTTC. This codes for CSVGASGRFAEQFF.

V gene TRBV18 combines with J gene TRBJ1-2, with D possibly being TRBD1 (6 bases). V was trimmed by 2 bases and J by 5 bases, leaving 21 bases between them. CDR1 and CDR2 from the germline V gene are KGHSH and LQKENI. The length of the CDR3 is 17 residues. CDR3 bases: TGTGCCAGCTCACCAGAAACAGGGATGCTGGCTACGTATGGCTACACCTTC. Its translation: CASSPETGMLATYGYTF.

V gene TRBV5-1 combines with J gene TRBJ2-2; 7 bases are shared with TRBD1. Germline values: CDR1 SGHRS, CDR2 YFSETQ. The CDR3 runs 17 residues. Trimming took 6 bases from V and 1 from J; bases not matched to a gene: 12. This chain's CDR3 is CASTPGTGTVNTGELFF. The DNA of the CDR3 is TGCGCCAGCACCCCAGGGACCGGGACAGTGAACACCGGGGAGCTGTTTTTT.

The chain links TRBV27 to TRBJ2-1; TRBD1 agrees at 9 bases. Unmatched junction bases numbered 6, after V lost 3 bases and J lost 3 bases. This CDR3 is built from 16 residues. Germline V gives CDR1 MNHEY, CDR2 SMNVEV (reference sequence). As DNA, the CDR3 is TGTGCCAGCAGTTTGACAGGGGGGGACTACTACAATGAGCAGTTCTTC. It encodes CASSLTGGDYYNEQFF.

This clone was found once. The chain employs TRBV4-1 and TRBJ2-7; perhaps TRBD2 as D (6 bases). This CDR3 spans 14 amino acids. Germline loops: CDR1 MGHRA, CDR2 YSYEKL. Trimming left V 4 bases short and J 0 bases short, with 10 bases between. DNA for the CDR3: TGCGCCAGCAGCCCCGGGGACTCCTCCTACGAGCAGTACTTC. Its translation is CASSPGDSSYEQYF.

The chain employs TRBV5-6 and TRBJ1-1; TRBD1 aligns across 9 bases. This CDR3 is 13 amino acids long. The ends lost 5 bases at V and 4 bases at J; junction bases unmatched: 3. From germline, CDR1 is SGHDT and CDR2 YYEEEE. The CDR3, as DNA: TGTGCCAGCAGGGGGACAGGGAGCACTGAAGCTTTCTTT. Its translation: CASRGTGSTEAFF.

The chain is built from TRBV11-3 and TRBJ2-1; 10 bases map to TRBD2. The length of the CDR3 is 15 residues. V lost 4 bases, J lost 7 bases, and 7 bases stayed unmatched. Germline lookup yields CDR1 SGHNT and CDR2 YENEEA. In DNA form, the CDR3 reads TGTGCCAGCAGCTCAGAGCGGGAGGGCTTTAATGAGCAGTTCTTC. It is translated as CASSSEREGFNEQFF.

This chain links TRBV19 with TRBJ2-7, with 12 bases that match TRBD1. V was clipped by 2 bases and J by 6 bases; unmatched bases: 5. The CDR3 extends over 15 amino acids. In germline, CDR1 is LNHDA, CDR2 SQIVND (reference sequence). As DNA, the CDR3 is TGTGCCAGTAGTATACTGGGGACAGGGGGCGGCGAGCAGTACTTC. This translates into CASSILGTGGGEQYF.

The chain joins TRBV27 to TRBJ2-2; the match to TRBD1 covers 10 bases. The CDR3 totals 15 residues. Germline assignment: CDR1 MNHEY and CDR2 SMNVEV (reference sequence). V shed 5 bases, J shed 7 bases, and the junction held 7 bases outside the gene matches. As DNA, the CDR3 is TGTGCCAGCAGTCAAAACCGGGACAGGGGCGGGGAGCTGTTTTTT. Amino acid sequence: CASSQNRDRGGELFF.

The chain is built from TRBV5-8 and TRBJ2-7; no definite D call. This CDR3 region has 12 residues. Trimming took off 0 bases at V and 8 bases at J, with 9 bases between the two ends. CDR1 is SGHTS and CDR2 is YDEGEE in the germline V gene. CDR3 DNA: TGTGCCAGCAGCTTGGCCGGCCTCAAGCAGTACTTC. Translated, it gives CASSLAGLKQYF.

This chain joins TRBV19 and TRBJ2-3, with 8 positions matching TRBD1. The length of the CDR3 is 13 residues. Looked up from germline, CDR1 is LNHDA and CDR2 is SQIVND (reference sequence). The V and J ends lost 11 bases and 2 bases, in that order; junction bases with no gene match: 6. CDR3 bases: TGTGCCGTGGGGACAGGTAACACAGATACGCAGTATTTT. Translated, it gives CAVGTGNTDTQYF.

This clone was counted a few times. The J gene is TRBJ1-2, the V gene TRBV27; D unclear. Deletions cut 4 bases from V and 1 base from J, with 10 bases between. This CDR3 comprises 14 residues. Germline V gene sequence: CDR1 MNHEY, CDR2 SMNVEV (reference sequence). CDR3 sequence: CASSSHYGNYGYTF. In DNA, the CDR3 is TGTGCCAGCAGTTCCCATTACGGTAACTATGGCTACACCTTC.

The chain's CDR3 is CASTGANYEQYF. DNA of the CDR3: TGTGCCAGCACAGGAGCTAACTACGAGCAGTACTTC. V gene TRBV27 combines with J gene TRBJ2-7; D call uncertain. CDR3 length equals 12 residues. V was trimmed by 7 bases and J by 3 bases, leaving 10 bases between them. CDR1 is MNHEY and CDR2 is SMNVEV in the germline V gene (reference sequence).

The chain links TRBV19 to TRBJ2-1; 11 bases match TRBD1. Trimming cost V 1 base and J 7 bases; bases outside gene matches: 9. Germline CDR1 reads LNHDA; CDR2 reads SQIVND (reference sequence). The CDR3 runs 17 residues. The CDR3 protein is CASSIVSLGQGVNEQFF. The CDR3 DNA sequence: TGTGCCAGTAGTATAGTATCCCTGGGACAGGGGGTAAATGAGCAGTTCTTC.

V usage is TRBV18 and J usage is TRBJ2-6, with a possible D match to TRBD1 (5 bases). Germline assignment: CDR1 KGHSH and CDR2 LQKENI. V was cut by 2 bases and J by 1 base, with 9 bases left in between. The CDR3 contains 16 residues. For the CDR3, the DNA is TGTGCCAGCTCACCATTGCAGGGATCTGGGGCCAACGTCCTGACTTTC. It translates to CASSPLQGSGANVLTF.

The chain carries TRBV7-2 and TRBJ2-5; no clear D. Trimming took 4 bases from V and 5 from J, leaving 17 bases between them. The CDR3 extends over 15 amino acids. Per germline, CDR1 SGHTA and CDR2 FQGNSA. The CDR3 loop reads CASSSNGQLGETQYF. As DNA, the CDR3 is TGTGCCAGCAGCTCCAACGGGCAATTGGGGGAGACCCAGTACTTC.